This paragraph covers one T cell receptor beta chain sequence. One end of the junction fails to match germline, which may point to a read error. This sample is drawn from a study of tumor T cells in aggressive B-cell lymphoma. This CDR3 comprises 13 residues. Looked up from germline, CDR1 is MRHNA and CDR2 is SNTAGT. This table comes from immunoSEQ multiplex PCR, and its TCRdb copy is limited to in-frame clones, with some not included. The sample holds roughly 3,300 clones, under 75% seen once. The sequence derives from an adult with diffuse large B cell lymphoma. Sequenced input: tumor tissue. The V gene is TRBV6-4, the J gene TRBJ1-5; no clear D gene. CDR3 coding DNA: TGTGCCAAGGCCGGCGATAGCAGTCAGCCCCAGCATTTT. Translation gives CAKAGDSSQPQHF.